The next 21 T cell receptor beta chains were all read from a single sample in a study of siplizumab effects on memory and regulatory T cells. TCRdb's table, derived via immunoSEQ multiplex PCR, lists solely in-frame clones and lacks some. Among 65,000 to 70,000 clones listed, approximately 88% were seen once. The sample consisted of Tregs sorted from blood. The receptors were gathered from a human donor in good health.

The chain joins TRBV4-1 to TRBJ2-5; D gene ambiguous. CDR3 length: 14 amino acids. Germline values: CDR1 MGHRA, CDR2 YSYEKL. The V end lost 1 base, the J end lost 7 bases, and 13 bases lay between the germline ends. The CDR3 loop reads CASSQVTQISTQYF. CDR3 DNA sequence: TGCGCCAGCAGCCAAGTGACACAAATATCGACCCAGTACTTC.

The V gene is TRBV19, the J gene TRBJ1-2, with D unclear. CDR1 LNHDA and CDR2 SQIVND come from the germline V gene (reference sequence). CDR3 length equals 12 residues. Trimming stripped 6 bases from V and 8 bases from J, with 13 bases between. The CDR3 bases are TGTGCCAGTAGCAAGGAGGTTGACGGCTACACCTTC. Encoded protein: CASSKEVDGYTF. The full variable domain, with the rest looked up from reference TRBV19 and TRBJ1-2, is DGGITQSPKYLFRKEGQNVTLSCEQNLNHDAMYWYRQDPGQGLRLIYYSQIVNDFQKGDIAEGYSVSREKKESFPLTVTSAQKNPTAFYLCASSKEVDGYTFGSGTRLTVV.

This clone was detected once. CDR3 residues: CSVAAGVPSTDTQYF. In nucleotides, the CDR3 is TGCAGCGTGGCAGCGGGAGTGCCGAGCACAGATACGCAGTATTTT. The chain uses TRBV29-1 and TRBJ2-3, with 8 bases aligning to TRBD2. V dropped 6 bases and J dropped 0; count of bases not matched to a gene: 8. Germline-derived CDR1 and CDR2 are SQVTM and ANQGSEA. The CDR3 has 15 residues.

The V and J genes are TRBV4-1 and TRBJ2-7; D possibly corresponds to TRBD1 (5 bases). V was trimmed by 4 bases and J by 1 base, leaving 14 bases between them. The germline V gene has CDR1 MGHRA and CDR2 YSYEKL. The CDR3 has 15 amino acids. CDR3 loop: CASSPADSASYEQYF. CDR3 coding DNA: TGCGCCAGCAGCCCCGCCGACAGCGCGTCCTACGAGCAGTACTTC.

The genes are TRBV18 and TRBJ1-1, with D perhaps matching TRBD1 (5 bases). V was clipped by 3 bases and J by 5 bases, with 10 bases between them. The germline gives CDR1 KGHSH, CDR2 LQKENI. The CDR3 consists of 13 residues. The CDR3 protein is CASSPGHRTEAFF. CDR3 coding DNA: TGTGCCAGCTCACCCGGACACCGTACTGAAGCTTTCTTT.

This rearrangement joins TRBV6-6 to TRBJ2-2; 7 bases fit TRBD2. Germline V lookup: CDR1 MNHNY, CDR2 SVGAGI (reference sequence). The CDR3 contains 16 residues. V dropped 5 bases and J dropped 4; count of bases not matched to a gene: 10. In DNA, the CDR3 is TGTGCCAGCAGTACGGGACGGGAGGTCGGCACCGGGGAGCTGTTTTTT. Protein: CASSTGREVGTGELFF.

This clone was counted only a few times. The rearrangement uses TRBV5-1 and TRBJ1-1, with D unclear. V was pared by 0 bases and J by 1 base, with 7 bases between. This CDR3 comprises 14 residues. In germline, CDR1 is SGHRS, CDR2 YFSETQ. The CDR3 nucleotides are TGCGCCAGCAGCTTGGAGACGGGGAACACTGAAGCTTTCTTT. Residues: CASSLETGNTEAFF.

The CDR3 nucleotides read TGTGCCAGCTCACCCGGAGCTAATGAAAAACTGTTTTTT. It yields the protein CASSPGANEKLFF. This chain links TRBV18 with TRBJ1-4; D is unresolved. Trimming took off 3 bases at V and 3 bases at J, with 5 bases between the two ends. CDR3 length: 13 residues. Germline lookup yields CDR1 KGHSH and CDR2 LQKENI.

This sequence joins TRBV28 and TRBJ2-6; unclear D gene. Germline CDR1 MDHEN, CDR2 SYDVKM. V gave up 2 bases and J gave up 0 bases, with 11 bases separating them. The CDR3 spans 17 residues. The CDR3 is CASSLKTPSSGANVLTF. The CDR3, as DNA: TGTGCCAGCAGTTTAAAAACCCCGAGCTCTGGGGCCAACGTCCTGACTTTC.

The chain combines TRBV7-9 with TRBJ2-5; no clear D gene. Trimming removed 1 base at V and 5 bases at J, with 8 bases between. Germline V lookup: CDR1 SEHNR, CDR2 FQNEAQ (reference sequence). The CDR3 is 13 amino acids. CDR3 bases: TGTGCCAGCAGCTTAGGAGATCTGGAGACCCAGTACTTC. Encoded protein: CASSLGDLETQYF.

The chain employs TRBV2 and TRBJ1-2; TRBD1 agrees at 7 bases. From germline, CDR1 is SNHLY and CDR2 FYNNEI. The CDR3 contains 13 residues. J gave up 6 bases and V 6 bases, and 7 bases lay outside the gene matches. The chain's CDR3 is CASSQTGVHGYTF. DNA of the CDR3: TGTGCCAGCAGCCAAACAGGGGTTCATGGCTACACCTTC.

The chain links TRBV7-3 to TRBJ2-3; D not resolved. This CDR3 is 13 amino acids long. V was trimmed by 3 bases and J by 0 bases, leaving 4 bases between them. CDR1 and CDR2 from the germline V gene are SGHTA and FQGTGA. This chain's CDR3 is CASSFGSTDTQYF. Here the CDR3 DNA reads TGTGCCAGCAGCTTCGGTAGCACAGATACGCAGTATTTT.

The chain has TRBV5-1 and TRBJ1-1; a possible D gene is TRBD1 (5 bases). The ends were cut back, 4 bases at V and 0 bases at J, with 13 bases in the middle. Germline CDR1 SGHRS, CDR2 YFSETQ. This CDR3 spans 15 amino acids. The CDR3 here is CASSPFWGVNTEAFF. In DNA, the CDR3 is TGCGCCAGCAGCCCATTCTGGGGGGTGAACACTGAAGCTTTCTTT.

The V gene is TRBV11-2, the J gene TRBJ2-1; 10 bases map to TRBD1. CDR1 SGHAT and CDR2 FQNNGV come from the germline V gene. Trimming cost V 5 bases and J 4 bases; bases outside gene matches: 11. The CDR3 extends over 17 amino acids. The CDR3 DNA follows: TGTGCCAGCAGCGAAAGGACAGGGGGGACGGGGTACAATGAGCAGTTCTTC. This sequence encodes CASSERTGGTGYNEQFF.

This rearrangement joins TRBV6-1 to TRBJ1-2; no clear D gene. The CDR3 is made up of 12 amino acids. Per the germline V gene, CDR1 is MNHNS and CDR2 is SASEGT. V was cut by 5 bases and J by 8 bases, with 12 bases left in between. CDR3 amino acids: CASSFTGAGYTF. The CDR3 region has the DNA TGTGCCAGCAGTTTCACGGGTGCCGGCTACACCTTC.

The J gene is TRBJ2-2, the V gene TRBV6-1; D may match TRBD1 or TRBD2 (5 bases each). The germline gives CDR1 MNHNS, CDR2 SASEGT. V dropped 5 bases and J dropped 2 bases, with 12 bases sitting between them. The CDR3 extends over 15 amino acids. For the CDR3, the DNA is TGTGCCAGCAGTCCCGGGACGGTAAACACCGGGGAGCTGTTTTTT. This codes for CASSPGTVNTGELFF.

The gene calls are TRBV19 and TRBJ2-7, with D unresolved. Trimming shortened V by 0 bases and J by 2 bases, and 8 bases separated the two germline ends. From germline, CDR1 is LNHDA and CDR2 SQIVND (reference sequence). The CDR3 totals 14 residues. CDR3 DNA: TGTGCCAGTAGTATAGATCTCCTAGCCTACGAGCAGTACTTC. Residues: CASSIDLLAYEQYF.

The chain is built from TRBV2 and TRBJ2-1, with 11 bases matching TRBD2. V trimming: 5 bases; J trimming: 1 base; junction bases outside the gene matches: 1. This CDR3 has 15 amino acids. Germline CDR1 reads SNHLY; CDR2 reads FYNNEI. The CDR3 nucleotides are TGTGCCAGCAGTATAGCGGGAGGGTCCTACAATGAGCAGTTCTTC. Translation: CASSIAGGSYNEQFF.

The gene calls are TRBV29-1 and TRBJ1-2; D unclear. Germline-derived CDR1 and CDR2 are SQVTM and ANQGSEA. This CDR3 spans 11 amino acids. Trimming shortened V by 4 bases and J by 5 bases, and 8 bases separated the two germline ends. CDR3 nucleotide sequence: TGCAGCGTTGTAGGAGGGTATGGCTACACCTTC. It is translated as CSVVGGYGYTF.

J is TRBJ2-7 and V is TRBV28, with unresolved D. Trimming took 6 bases from V and 4 from J, leaving 10 bases between them. The CDR3 has 12 amino acids. Looked up from germline, CDR1 is MDHEN and CDR2 is SYDVKM. The CDR3 DNA sequence: TGTGCCAGCAGCCAGACACTATACGAGCAGTACTTC. Translating it yields CASSQTLYEQYF.

V is TRBV4-3 and J is TRBJ1-4, with D hard to call. The CDR3 runs to 13 residues. In germline, CDR1 is LGHNA, CDR2 YSLEER. V gave up 0 bases and J gave up 5 bases, with 4 bases separating them. The chain's CDR3 is CASSQDLNEKLFF. The CDR3 DNA sequence: TGCGCCAGCAGCCAAGATCTCAATGAAAAACTGTTTTTT.